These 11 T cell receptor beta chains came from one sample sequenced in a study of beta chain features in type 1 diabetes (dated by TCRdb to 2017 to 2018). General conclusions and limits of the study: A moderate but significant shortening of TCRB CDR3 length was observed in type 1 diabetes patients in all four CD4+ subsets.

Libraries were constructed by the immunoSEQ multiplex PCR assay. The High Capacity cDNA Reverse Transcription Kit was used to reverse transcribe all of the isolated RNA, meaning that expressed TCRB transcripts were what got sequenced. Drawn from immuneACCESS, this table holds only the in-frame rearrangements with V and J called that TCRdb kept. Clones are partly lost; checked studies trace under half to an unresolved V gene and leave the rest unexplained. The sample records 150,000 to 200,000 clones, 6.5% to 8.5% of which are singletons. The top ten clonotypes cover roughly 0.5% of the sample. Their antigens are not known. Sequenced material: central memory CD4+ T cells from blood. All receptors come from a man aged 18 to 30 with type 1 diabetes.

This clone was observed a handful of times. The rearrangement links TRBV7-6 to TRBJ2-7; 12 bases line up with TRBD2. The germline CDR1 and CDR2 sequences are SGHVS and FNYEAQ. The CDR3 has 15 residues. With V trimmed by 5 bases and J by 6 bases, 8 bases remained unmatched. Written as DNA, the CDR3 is TGTGCCAGCAGCCCAATGCTAGCGGGAGGGGGCGAGCAGTACTTC. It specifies CASSPMLAGGGEQYF.

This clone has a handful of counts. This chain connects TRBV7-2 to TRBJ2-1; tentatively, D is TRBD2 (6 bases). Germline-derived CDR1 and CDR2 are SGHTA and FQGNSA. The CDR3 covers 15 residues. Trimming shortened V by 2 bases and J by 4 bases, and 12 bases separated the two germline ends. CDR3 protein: CASSLFPGGYNEQFF. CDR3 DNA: TGTGCCAGCAGCTTATTTCCCGGGGGATACAATGAGCAGTTCTTC.

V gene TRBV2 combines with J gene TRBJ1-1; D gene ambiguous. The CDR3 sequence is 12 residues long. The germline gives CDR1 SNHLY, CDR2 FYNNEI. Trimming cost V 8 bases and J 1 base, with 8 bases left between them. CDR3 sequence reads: CASGQENTEAFF. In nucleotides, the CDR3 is TGTGCCAGCGGGCAGGAGAACACTGAAGCTTTCTTT. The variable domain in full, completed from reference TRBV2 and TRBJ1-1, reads EPEVTQTPSHQVTQMGQEVILRCVPISNHLYFYWYRQILGQKVEFLVSFYNNEISEKSEIFDDQFSVERPDGSNFTLKIRSTKLEDSAMYFCASGQENTEAFFGQGTRLTVV.

The CDR3 region is CASTGYHEQYF. CDR3 coding DNA: TGTGCCAGCACAGGGTATCACGAGCAGTACTTC. The chain employs TRBV25-1 and TRBJ2-5; a weak D match, TRBD1 (5 bases). The J call may be in error: the DNA end matches TRBJ2-7 better. The CDR3 consists of 11 residues. Germline assignment: CDR1 MGHDK and CDR2 SYGVNS.

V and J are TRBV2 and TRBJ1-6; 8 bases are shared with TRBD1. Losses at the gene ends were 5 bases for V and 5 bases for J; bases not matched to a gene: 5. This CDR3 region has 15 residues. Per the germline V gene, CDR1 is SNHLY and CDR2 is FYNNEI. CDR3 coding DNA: TGTGCCAGCAGTAGGGACAGGCTCCATAATTCACCCCTCCACTTT. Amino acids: CASSRDRLHNSPLHF.

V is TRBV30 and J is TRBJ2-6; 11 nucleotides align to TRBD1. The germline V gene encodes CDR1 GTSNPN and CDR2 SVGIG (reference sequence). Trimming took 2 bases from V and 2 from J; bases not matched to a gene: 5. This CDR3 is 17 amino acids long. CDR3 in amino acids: CAWSTGTGGPGANVLTF. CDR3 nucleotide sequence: TGTGCCTGGAGTACCGGGACAGGGGGTCCTGGGGCCAACGTCCTGACTTTC. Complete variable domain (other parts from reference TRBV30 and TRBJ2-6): SQTIHQWPATLVQPVGSPLSLECTVEGTSNPNLYWYRQAAGRGLQLLFYSVGIGQISSEVPQNLSASRPQDRQFILSSKKLLLSDSGFYLCAWSTGTGGPGANVLTFGAGSRLTVL.

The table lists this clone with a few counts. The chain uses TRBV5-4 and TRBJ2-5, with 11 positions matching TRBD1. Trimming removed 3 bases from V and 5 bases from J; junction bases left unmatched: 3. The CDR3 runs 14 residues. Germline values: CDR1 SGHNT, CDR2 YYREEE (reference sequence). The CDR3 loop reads CASSSGTGGETQYF. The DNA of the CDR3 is TGTGCCAGCAGCTCCGGGACAGGGGGTGAGACCCAGTACTTC.

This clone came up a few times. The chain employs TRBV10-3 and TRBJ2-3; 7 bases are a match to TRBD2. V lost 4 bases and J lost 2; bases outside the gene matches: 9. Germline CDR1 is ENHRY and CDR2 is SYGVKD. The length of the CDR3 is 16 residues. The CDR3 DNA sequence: TGTGCCATCAGTGCCCAGGCGGGAGTCCTCACAGATACGCAGTATTTT. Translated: CAISAQAGVLTDTQYF.

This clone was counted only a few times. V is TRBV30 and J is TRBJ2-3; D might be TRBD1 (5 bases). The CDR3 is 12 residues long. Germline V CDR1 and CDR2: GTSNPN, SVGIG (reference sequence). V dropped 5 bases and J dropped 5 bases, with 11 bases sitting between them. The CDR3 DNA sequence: TGTGCCTGGTGCAGGGATGAAGATACGCAGTATTTT. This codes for CAWCRDEDTQYF.

This CDR3 is CASSHGSGGWRGQPQHF. CDR3 in DNA: TGTGCCAGCAGCCATGGATCGGGAGGGTGGCGGGGTCAGCCCCAGCATTTT. The rearrangement joins TRBV5-6 to TRBJ1-5; D not certain. CDR1 is SGHDT and CDR2 is YYEEEE in the germline V gene. V lost 4 bases and J lost 6, with 23 bases in between. CDR3 length equals 17 residues.

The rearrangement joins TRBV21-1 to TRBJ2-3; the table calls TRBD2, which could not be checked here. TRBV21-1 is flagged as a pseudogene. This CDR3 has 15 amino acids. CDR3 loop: CASSPPSGITDTQYF. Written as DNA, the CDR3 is TGTGCCAGCAGCCCCCCTAGCGGGATCACAGATACGCAGTATTTT.